This is a list of T cell receptor beta chains from one sample in a study of tissue T cells after allogeneic stem cell transplantation. The table came from immunoSEQ multiplex PCR; TCRdb's copy has only in-frame clones and leaves some out. The data contain just over 9,000 clones, about 56% of them seen just once; the ten biggest clones take up 15% to 20%. Sequences were derived from tissue from the jejunum, sampled at autopsy. These receptors came from a female donor at least 60 years old with lung cancer. CDR3s include the opening cysteine and the closing phenylalanine or tryptophan. D genes are given only for firm matches. The size entry is marked missing in some rows and otherwise reads once, few, many or a size class.

clone_size	v_call	d_call	j_call	cdr3_nt	cdr3_aa
once	TRBV7-9	.	TRBJ1-2	TGTGCCAGCAGCTTAATTGAGTCGGGGAACTATGGCTACACCTTC	CASSLIESGNYGYTF
.	TRBV30	.	TRBJ1-4	TGTGCCTGGAGTGCCCGGATGGGGCTGTTTTTT	CAWSARMGLFF
.	TRBV6-5	.	TRBJ1-2	TGTGCCAGCAGTTACTCCGGGCCTGGGAACTATGGCTACACCTTC	CASSYSGPGNYGYTF
few	TRBV18	.	TRBJ1-2	TGTGCCAGCTCACCACCGCTGAGGGGAGGAAGCGGCTACACCTTC	CASSPPLRGGSGYTF
few	TRBV7-2	.	TRBJ1-2	TGTGCCAGCAGCTTAGTCCGGCAGGGTCTGGGCGCTAACTATGGCTACACCTTC	CASSLVRQGLGANYGYTF
.	TRBV5-4	.	TRBJ2-6	TGTGCCAGCAGCTCAATGGGGTCTCCCTCTGGGGCCAACGTCCTGACTTTC	CASSSMGSPSGANVLTF
.	TRBV5-6	.	TRBJ2-1	TGTGCCAGCAGCTACCCCGACGGGGACTCATCGAATGAGCAGTTCTTC	CASSYPDGDSSNEQFF
.	TRBV5-1	TRBD2	TRBJ2-4	TGCGCCAGCAGCAGGAATCCGGGACTAGCGGGTGATACCAAAAACATTCAGTACTTC	CASSRNPGLAGDTKNIQYF
medium-sized	TRBV18	.	TRBJ1-2	TGTGCCAGCTCACCCGGGGGCCAGGGTAACTATGGCTACACCTTC	CASSPGGQGNYGYTF
few	TRBV6-6	.	TRBJ1-2	TGTGCCAGCAGTCCTACGGGGGACTATGGCTACACCTTC	CASSPTGDYGYTF
.	TRBV27	TRBD1	TRBJ1-2	TGTGCCAGCAGTCGCCCGACAGGGGGGGACTATGGCTACACCTTC	CASSRPTGGDYGYTF
once	TRBV10-1	.	TRBJ2-7	TGCGCCAGCAGAGGGTCTAGCGCGGATGAACCAAATACCTACGAGCAGTACTTC	CASRGSSADEPNTYEQYF
.	TRBV5-4	TRBD1	TRBJ1-4	TGTGCCAGCAGCTTGGTGGGGGCGGGACAGATTAATGAAAAACTGTTTTTT	CASSLVGAGQINEKLFF
few	TRBV24-1	.	TRBJ1-5	TGTGCCACCAGTGATTTGGGAGACGGGGAAGGACAGCCCCAGCATTTT	CATSDLGDGEGQPQHF
.	TRBV14	TRBD1	TRBJ1-2	TGTGCCAGCAGCCGAGGGGTAGGGACAGGCCTTGACACCTTC	CASSRGVGTGLDTF
once	TRBV4-1	TRBD1	TRBJ2-6	TGCGCCAGCAGCCAAGAACAGGGGTTAATTTATGGGGCCAACGTCCTGACTTTC	CASSQEQGLIYGANVLTF
.	TRBV7-2	TRBD1	TRBJ2-5	TGTGCCAGCAGCTTCGGGACAGGGGCAGTTGGGACCCAGTACTTC	CASSFGTGAVGTQYF
.	TRBV7-9	.	TRBJ1-4	TGTGCCAGCAGCCCCCGCGGCGGGGGATCTAATGAAAAACTGTTTTTT	CASSPRGGGSNEKLFF
medium-sized	TRBV5-1	.	TRBJ1-6	TGCGCCAGCAGCACGATGGACAGCAATAATTCACCCCTCCACTTT	CASSTMDSNNSPLHF
medium-sized	TRBV6-5	.	TRBJ1-1	TGTGCCAGCAGTCCCTTGAGCGGTACGAACACTGAAGCTTTCTTT	CASSPLSGTNTEAFF
.	TRBV6-5	TRBD2	TRBJ2-6	TGTGCCAGCAGGGCGGGGGGCTCTGGGGCCAACGTCCTGACTTTC	CASRAGGSGANVLTF
.	TRBV7-2	TRBD2	TRBJ2-7	TGTGCCAGCACCCTAGCGGGGGGTATCTCCTACGAGCAGTACTTC	CASTLAGGISYEQYF
medium-sized	TRBV7-3	.	TRBJ1-2	TGTGCCAGCAGCTTGGGGCAGGGGTATGGCTACACCTTC	CASSLGQGYGYTF
once	TRBV27	.	TRBJ2-1	TGTGCCAGCAGTTTTAAGGGACCCCGGTACGGTGAGCAGTTCTTC	CASSFKGPRYGEQFF
.	TRBV30	.	TRBJ2-7	TGTGCCTGGGGGGGATTCTACGAGCAGTACTTC	CAWGGFYEQYF
few	TRBV29-1	TRBD1	TRBJ1-3	TGCAGCGGTGGACAGGGGGCCGGAAACACCATATATTTT	CSGGQGAGNTIYF
once	TRBV6-6	TRBD1	TRBJ2-7	TGTGCCAGCAGTCGGACAGGGCAAGGCTCCTACGAGCAGTACTTC	CASSRTGQGSYEQYF
few	TRBV5-8	.	TRBJ1-5	TGTGCCAGCAGCCCTCGGACGGAGCATTTT	CASSPRTEHF
few	TRBV7-8	TRBD1	TRBJ1-1	TGTGCCAGCAGCTTAGTTCAGGGGGTAAGGAACACTGAAGCTTTCTTT	CASSLVQGVRNTEAFF
.	TRBV28	.	TRBJ1-4	TGTGCCAGCAGTGGCAGGGATAATGAAAAACTGTTTTTT	CASSGRDNEKLFF
.	TRBV6-5	.	TRBJ2-5	TGTGCCAGCAGTTACGGGAGCGCGGGAACGGGGGAGACCCAGTACTTC	CASSYGSAGTGETQYF
.	TRBV6-2/TRBV6-3	TRBD2	TRBJ2-1	TGTGCCAGCAGCCCCGGGACTAGCGGGAGAAGGAGCTCCTACAATGAGCAGTTCTTC	CASSPGTSGRRSSYNEQFF
.	TRBV5-6	TRBD1	TRBJ1-2	TGTGCCAGCAGCCCACCCGGAACAGGGGGCGGGTATGGCTACACCTTC	CASSPPGTGGGYGYTF
.	TRBV7-9	TRBD1	TRBJ2-1	TGTGCCAGCAGCACAAGGGACAGGGTTGTCGATGAGCAGTTCTTC	CASSTRDRVVDEQFF
.	TRBV4-1	TRBD2	TRBJ2-5	TGCGCCAGCAGCCAAGAGGATTACATGGGGACTAGCGGCCAAGAGACCCAGTACTTC	CASSQEDYMGTSGQETQYF
.	TRBV7-2	TRBD2	TRBJ2-2	TGTGCCAGCAGCTTCATGAGACTAGCGTACTCCGGGGAGCTGTTTTTT	CASSFMRLAYSGELFF
few	TRBV12-5	.	TRBJ1-1	TGTGCTAGTGAGTGGGGTTTGAGCCCGGGTGGTACTGAAGCTTTCTTT	CASEWGLSPGGTEAFF
few	TRBV5-1	.	TRBJ1-1	TGCGCCAGCAGCTTGGGATCCCAACTCGGGTTCGGAGCTTTCTTT	CASSLGSQLGFGAFF
medium-sized	TRBV19	TRBD1	TRBJ2-7	TGTGCCAGTAGCACAAACAGGGGCTACGAGCAGTACTTC	CASSTNRGYEQYF
.	TRBV2	.	TRBJ2-7	TGTGCCAGCAGTGGTTTAAGGGGGCAGTACTTC	CASSGLRGQYF
few	TRBV7-6	TRBD1	TRBJ2-3	TGTGCCAGCAGCTCAACAGGGGGTGGCACAGATACGCAGTATTTT	CASSSTGGGTDTQYF
.	TRBV11-2	.	TRBJ2-7	TGTGCCAGCAGCTTCGAACGGGGCACCTACGAGCAGTACTTC	CASSFERGTYEQYF
few	TRBV11-2	TRBD1	TRBJ2-5	TGTGCCAGCAGCTTAGGAGGGGGCCCGGTGGAGACCCAGTACTTC	CASSLGGGPVETQYF
.	TRBV5-4	.	TRBJ1-2	TGTGCCAGCAGCAACGACAGAACCTATGGCTACACCTTC	CASSNDRTYGYTF
.	TRBV6-4	TRBD1	TRBJ1-2	TGTGCCAGCAGTGACTCGATGGCCAGGGGGGTATATGGCTACACCTTC	CASSDSMARGVYGYTF
.	TRBV5-1	.	TRBJ2-5	TGCGCCAGCAGCTTAAGTTATCAAGAGACCCAGTACTTC	CASSLSYQETQYF
once	TRBV19	TRBD1	TRBJ2-2	TGTGCCATTCAGGACAGGGGAGGGGAGCTGTTTTTT	CAIQDRGGELFF
.	TRBV18	.	TRBJ2-5	TGTGCCAGCTCACCAAGGGGAGTCGTGGGCGAGACCCAGTACTTC	CASSPRGVVGETQYF
.	TRBV6-2/TRBV6-3	TRBD1	TRBJ2-7	TGTGCCAGCAGTTACTCGGGACAGAACTACGAGCAGTACTTC	CASSYSGQNYEQYF
.	TRBV4-1	.	TRBJ1-4	TGCGCCAGCAGCCAAGGGGCACGTGAAAAACTGTTTTTT	CASSQGAREKLFF
.	TRBV19	.	TRBJ1-6	TGTGCCAGTAGTATCCGAGGCCTTACAGGGAGTCAATCACCCCTCCACTTT	CASSIRGLTGSQSPLHF
.	TRBV5-1	.	TRBJ2-7	TGCGCCAGCAGGTCCGGACTCCCGAGTGTTGAGCAGTACTTC	CASRSGLPSVEQYF
.	TRBV6-1	.	TRBJ1-4	TGTGCCAGCAGTGAGCGGTTGGACCATGAAAAACTGTTTTTT	CASSERLDHEKLFF